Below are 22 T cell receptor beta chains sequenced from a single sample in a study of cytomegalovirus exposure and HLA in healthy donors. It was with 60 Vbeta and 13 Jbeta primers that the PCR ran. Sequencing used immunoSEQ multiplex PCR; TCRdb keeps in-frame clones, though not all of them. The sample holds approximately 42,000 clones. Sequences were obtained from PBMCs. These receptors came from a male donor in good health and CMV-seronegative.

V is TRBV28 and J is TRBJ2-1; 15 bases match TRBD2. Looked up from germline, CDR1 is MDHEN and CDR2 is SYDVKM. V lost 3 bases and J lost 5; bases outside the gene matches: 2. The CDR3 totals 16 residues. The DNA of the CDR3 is TGTGCCAGCAGTTTCGGACTAGCGGGAGGGAACAATGAGCAGTTCTTC. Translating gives CASSFGLAGGNNEQFF.

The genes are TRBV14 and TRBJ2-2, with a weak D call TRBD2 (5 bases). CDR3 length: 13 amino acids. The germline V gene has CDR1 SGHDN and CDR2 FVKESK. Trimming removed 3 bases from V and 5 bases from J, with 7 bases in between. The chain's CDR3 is CASSHQRTGELFF. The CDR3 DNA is TGTGCCAGCAGCCACCAGCGGACCGGGGAGCTGTTTTTT.

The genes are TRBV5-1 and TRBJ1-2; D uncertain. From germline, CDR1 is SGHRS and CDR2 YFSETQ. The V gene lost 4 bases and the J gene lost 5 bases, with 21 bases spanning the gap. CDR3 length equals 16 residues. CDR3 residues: CASSLAERVSEYGYTF. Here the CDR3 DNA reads TGCGCCAGCAGCCTAGCCGAACGGGTTAGTGAGTATGGCTACACCTTC.

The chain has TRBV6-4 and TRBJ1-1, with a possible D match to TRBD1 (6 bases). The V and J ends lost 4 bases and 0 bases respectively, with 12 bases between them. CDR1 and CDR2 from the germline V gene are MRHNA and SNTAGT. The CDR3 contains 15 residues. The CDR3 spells CASSVEDSLNTEAFF. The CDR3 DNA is TGTGCCAGCAGTGTAGAGGACAGCTTGAACACTGAAGCTTTCTTT.

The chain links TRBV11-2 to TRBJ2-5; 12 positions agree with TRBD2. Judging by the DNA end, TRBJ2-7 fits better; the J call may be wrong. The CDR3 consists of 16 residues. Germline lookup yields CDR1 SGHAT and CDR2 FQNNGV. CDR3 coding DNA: TGTGCCAGCAGCCCCTCGACTAGCGGGAGTCGGTACGAGCAGTACTTC. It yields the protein CASSPSTSGSRYEQYF.

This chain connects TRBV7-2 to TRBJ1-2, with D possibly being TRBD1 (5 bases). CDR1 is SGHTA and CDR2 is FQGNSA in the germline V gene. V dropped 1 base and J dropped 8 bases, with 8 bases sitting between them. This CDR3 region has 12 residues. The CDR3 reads CASSLGGGGYTF. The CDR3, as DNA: TGTGCCAGCAGCTTAGGCGGGGGAGGCTACACCTTC.

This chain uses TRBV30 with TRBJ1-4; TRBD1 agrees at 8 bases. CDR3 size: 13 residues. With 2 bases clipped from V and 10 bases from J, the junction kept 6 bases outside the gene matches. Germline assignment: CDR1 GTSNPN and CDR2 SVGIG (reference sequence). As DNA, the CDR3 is TGTGCCTGGAGTTCAGGGGGCGCGGGAAAACTGTTTTTT. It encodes CAWSSGGAGKLFF.

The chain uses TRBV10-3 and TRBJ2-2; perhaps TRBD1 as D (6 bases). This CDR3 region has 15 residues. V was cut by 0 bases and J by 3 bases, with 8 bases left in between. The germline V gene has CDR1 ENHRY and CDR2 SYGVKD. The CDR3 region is CAISESTGHTGELFF. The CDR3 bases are TGTGCCATCAGTGAGTCGACAGGACACACCGGGGAGCTGTTTTTT.

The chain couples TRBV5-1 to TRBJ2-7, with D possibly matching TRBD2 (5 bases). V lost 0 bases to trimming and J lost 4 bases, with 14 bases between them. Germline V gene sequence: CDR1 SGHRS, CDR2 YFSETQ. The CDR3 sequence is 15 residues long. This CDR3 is CASSLDSTGWYEQYF. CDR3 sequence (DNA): TGCGCCAGCAGCTTGGATTCGACGGGGTGGTACGAGCAGTACTTC. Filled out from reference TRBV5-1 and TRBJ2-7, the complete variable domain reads KAGVTQTPRYLIKTRGQQVTLSCSPISGHRSVSWYQQTPGQGLQFLFEYFSETQRNKGNFPGRFSGRQFSNSRSEMNVSTLELGDSALYLCASSLDSTGWYEQYFGPGTRLTVT.

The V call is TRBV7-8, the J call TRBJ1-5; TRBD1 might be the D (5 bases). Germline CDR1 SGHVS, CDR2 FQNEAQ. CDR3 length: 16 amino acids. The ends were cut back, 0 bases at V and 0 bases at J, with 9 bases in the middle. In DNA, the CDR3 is TGTGCCAGCAGCTTAGCTTGGGGGGGTAGCAATCAGCCCCAGCATTTT. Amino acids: CASSLAWGGSNQPQHF.

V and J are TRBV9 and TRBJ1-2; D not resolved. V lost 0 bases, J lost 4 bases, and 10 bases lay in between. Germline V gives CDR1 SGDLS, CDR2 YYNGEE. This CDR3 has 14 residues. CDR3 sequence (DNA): TGTGCCAGCAGCGTAGATCCGAGCGGCTATGGCTACACCTTC. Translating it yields CASSVDPSGYGYTF.

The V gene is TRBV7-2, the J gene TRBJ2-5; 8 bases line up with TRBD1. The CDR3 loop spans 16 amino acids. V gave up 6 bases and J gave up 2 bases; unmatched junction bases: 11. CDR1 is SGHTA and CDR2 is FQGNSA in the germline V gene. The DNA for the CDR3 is TGTGCCAGCAGGAAAGGCAGGGGGCCCCTTCAAGAGACCCAGTACTTC. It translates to CASRKGRGPLQETQYF.

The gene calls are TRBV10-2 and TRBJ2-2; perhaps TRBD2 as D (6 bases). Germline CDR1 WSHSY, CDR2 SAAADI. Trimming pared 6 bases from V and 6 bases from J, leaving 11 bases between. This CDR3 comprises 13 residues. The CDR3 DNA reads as TGCGCCAGCAGGTGGCGGGGCTCCGGGGAGCTGTTTTTT. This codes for CASRWRGSGELFF.

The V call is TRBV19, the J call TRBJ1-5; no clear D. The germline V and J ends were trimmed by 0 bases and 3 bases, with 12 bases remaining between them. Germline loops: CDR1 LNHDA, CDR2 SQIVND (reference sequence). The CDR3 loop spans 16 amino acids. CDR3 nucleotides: TGTGCCAGTAGTATAGATGAGAGTCGTCTCAATCAGCCCCAGCATTTT. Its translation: CASSIDESRLNQPQHF.

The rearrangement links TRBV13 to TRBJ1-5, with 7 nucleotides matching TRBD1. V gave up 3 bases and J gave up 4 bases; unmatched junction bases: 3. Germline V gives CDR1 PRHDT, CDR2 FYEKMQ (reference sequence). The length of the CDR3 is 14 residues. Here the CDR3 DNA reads TGTGCCAGCAGCTTTGGCAGGGGGAATCAGCCCCAGCATTTT. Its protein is CASSFGRGNQPQHF. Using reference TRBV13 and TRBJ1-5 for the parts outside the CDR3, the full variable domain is AAGVIQSPRHLIKEKRETATLKCYPIPRHDTVYWYQQGPGQDPQFLISFYEKMQSDKGSIPDRFSAQQFSDYHSELNMSSLELGDSALYFCASSFGRGNQPQHFGDGTRLSIL.

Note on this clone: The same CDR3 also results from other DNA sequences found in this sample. The CDR3 loop is CASSQATAGGRSYEQYF. The CDR3 bases are TGTGCCAGCAGCCAAGCGACCGCGGGAGGTCGGTCCTACGAGCAGTACTTC. The chain is built from TRBV4-2 and TRBJ2-7, with 8 bases identical to TRBD2. Germline CDR1 LGHNA, CDR2 YNFKEQ. V lost 1 base and J lost 1; bases outside the gene matches: 9. CDR3 length: 17 residues.

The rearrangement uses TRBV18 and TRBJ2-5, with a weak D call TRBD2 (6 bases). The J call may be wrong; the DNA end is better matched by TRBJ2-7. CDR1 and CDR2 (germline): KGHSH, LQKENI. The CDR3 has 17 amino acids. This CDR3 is CASSNGTLFSFKYEQYF. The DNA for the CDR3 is TGTGCCAGCTCAAACGGGACTCTATTCTCCTTCAAATACGAGCAGTACTTC.

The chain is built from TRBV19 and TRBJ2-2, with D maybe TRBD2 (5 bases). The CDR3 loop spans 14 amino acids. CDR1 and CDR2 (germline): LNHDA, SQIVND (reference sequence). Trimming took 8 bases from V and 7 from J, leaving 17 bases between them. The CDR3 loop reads CASSNWPGIGELFF. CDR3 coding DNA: TGTGCCAGTTCTAACTGGCCCGGGATCGGGGAGCTGTTTTTT. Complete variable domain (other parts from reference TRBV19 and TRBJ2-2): DGGITQSPKYLFRKEGQNVTLSCEQNLNHDAMYWYRQDPGQGLRLIYYSQIVNDFQKGDIAEGYSVSREKKESFPLTVTSAQKNPTAFYLCASSNWPGIGELFFGEGSRLTVL.

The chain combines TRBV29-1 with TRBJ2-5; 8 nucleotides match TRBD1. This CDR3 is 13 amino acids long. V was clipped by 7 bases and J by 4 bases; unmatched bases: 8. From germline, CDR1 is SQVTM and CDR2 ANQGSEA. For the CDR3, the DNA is TGCAGCGCACTCCAGGGGGCTTCAGAGACCCAGTACTTC. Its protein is CSALQGASETQYF.

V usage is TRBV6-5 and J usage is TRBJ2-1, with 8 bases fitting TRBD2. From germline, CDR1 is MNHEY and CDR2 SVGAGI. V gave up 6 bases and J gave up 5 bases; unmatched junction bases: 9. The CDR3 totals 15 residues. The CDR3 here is CASSPSTSGHNEQFF. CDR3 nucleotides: TGTGCCAGCAGCCCCTCCACTAGCGGCCACAATGAGCAGTTCTTC.

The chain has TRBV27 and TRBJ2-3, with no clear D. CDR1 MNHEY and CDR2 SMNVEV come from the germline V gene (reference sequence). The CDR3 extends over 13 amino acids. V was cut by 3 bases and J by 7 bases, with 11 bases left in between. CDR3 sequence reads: CASSLNFGNTQYF. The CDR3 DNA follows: TGTGCCAGCAGTTTGAATTTCGGTAATACGCAGTATTTT.

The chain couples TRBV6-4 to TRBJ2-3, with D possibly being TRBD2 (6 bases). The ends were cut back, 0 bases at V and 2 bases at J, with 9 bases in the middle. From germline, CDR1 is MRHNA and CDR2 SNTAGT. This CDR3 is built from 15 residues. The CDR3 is CASSDSRGATDTQYF. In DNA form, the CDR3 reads TGTGCCAGCAGTGACTCGCGCGGGGCCACAGATACGCAGTATTTT.